Listed here is a single TCR beta chain. The target antigen is unknown. Vbeta (60) and Jbeta (13) primers were used in the PCR. Only in-frame clones appear in the TCRdb table, and some are missing; sequencing was by immunoSEQ multiplex PCR. The table shows tens of thousands of clones, with roughly 80% occurring only once. The record originates from a study of cytomegalovirus exposure and HLA in healthy donors. The J segment lost 2 bases and the V segment lost 7 bases, leaving 7 bases of the junction unmatched. This CDR3 region has 14 residues. Germline loops: CDR1 MNHEY, CDR2 SVGAGI. General study findings and limits: Several of the most significant clusters appeared, in a later analysis, to be linked to common viral pathogens.

This TCR derives from a woman in her thirties in good health and CMV-seronegative. V is TRBV6-5 and J is TRBJ1-2; 7 nucleotides line up with TRBD1. Sequencing input: PBMCs. As DNA, the CDR3 is TGTGCCAGCACCACCGCACAGGGGAACTATGGCTACACCTTC. This translates into CASTTAQGNYGYTF.